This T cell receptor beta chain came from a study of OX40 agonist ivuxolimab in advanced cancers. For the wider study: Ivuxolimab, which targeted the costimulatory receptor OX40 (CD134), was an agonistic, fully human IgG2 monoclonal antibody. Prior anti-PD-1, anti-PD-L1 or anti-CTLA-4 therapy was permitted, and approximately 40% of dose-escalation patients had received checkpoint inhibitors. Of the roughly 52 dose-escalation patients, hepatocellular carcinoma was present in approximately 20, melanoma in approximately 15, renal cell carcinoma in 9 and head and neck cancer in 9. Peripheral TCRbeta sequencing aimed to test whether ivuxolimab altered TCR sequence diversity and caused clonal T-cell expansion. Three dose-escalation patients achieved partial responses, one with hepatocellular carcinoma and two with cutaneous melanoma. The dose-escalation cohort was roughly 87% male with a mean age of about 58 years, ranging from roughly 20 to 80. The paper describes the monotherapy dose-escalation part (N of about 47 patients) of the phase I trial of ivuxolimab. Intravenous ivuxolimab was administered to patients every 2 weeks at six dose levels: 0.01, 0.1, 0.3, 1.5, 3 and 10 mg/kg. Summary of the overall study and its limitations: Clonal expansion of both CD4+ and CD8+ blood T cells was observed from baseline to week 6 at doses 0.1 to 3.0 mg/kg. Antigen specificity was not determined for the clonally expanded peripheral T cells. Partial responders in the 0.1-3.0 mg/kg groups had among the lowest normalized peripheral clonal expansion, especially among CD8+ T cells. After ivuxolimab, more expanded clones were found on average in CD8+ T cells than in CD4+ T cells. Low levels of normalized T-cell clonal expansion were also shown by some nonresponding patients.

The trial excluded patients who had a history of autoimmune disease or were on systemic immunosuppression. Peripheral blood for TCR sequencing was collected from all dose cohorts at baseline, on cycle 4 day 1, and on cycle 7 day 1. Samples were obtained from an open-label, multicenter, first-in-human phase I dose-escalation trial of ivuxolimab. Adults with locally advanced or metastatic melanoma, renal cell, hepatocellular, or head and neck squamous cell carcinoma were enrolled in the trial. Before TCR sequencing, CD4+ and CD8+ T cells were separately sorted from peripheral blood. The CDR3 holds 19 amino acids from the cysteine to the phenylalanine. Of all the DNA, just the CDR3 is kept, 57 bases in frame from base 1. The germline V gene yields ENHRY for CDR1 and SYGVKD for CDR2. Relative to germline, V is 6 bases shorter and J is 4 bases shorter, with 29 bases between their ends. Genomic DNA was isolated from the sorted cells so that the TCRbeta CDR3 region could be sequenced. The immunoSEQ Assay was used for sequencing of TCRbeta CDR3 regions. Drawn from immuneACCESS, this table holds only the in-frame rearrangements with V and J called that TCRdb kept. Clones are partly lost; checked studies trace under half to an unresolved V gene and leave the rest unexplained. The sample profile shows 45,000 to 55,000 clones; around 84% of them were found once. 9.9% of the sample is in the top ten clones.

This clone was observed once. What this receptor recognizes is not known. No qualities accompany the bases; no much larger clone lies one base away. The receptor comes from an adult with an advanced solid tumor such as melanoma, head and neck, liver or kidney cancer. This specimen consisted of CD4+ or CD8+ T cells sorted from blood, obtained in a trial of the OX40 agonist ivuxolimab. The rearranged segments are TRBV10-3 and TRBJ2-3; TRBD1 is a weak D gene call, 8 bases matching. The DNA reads TGTGCCATCAGGGACCCAGGGGGCGGGAGAAGGTTCAGCGCAGATACGCAGTATTTT. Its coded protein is CAIRDPGGGRRFSADTQYF.